The present entry profiles one T cell receptor (beta chain) with its context. This sample is drawn from a study of blood T cell repertoires in COVID-19. Germline values: CDR1 SGHRS, CDR2 YFSETQ. CDR3 length: 14 residues. The V segment lost 4 bases and the J segment 7 bases; nucleotides outside the gene matches: 5. Methods used by the authors: Estimation of nucleated cell counts was performed using reference gene primer amplification. Sequencing was performed with immunoSEQ multiplex PCR; in TCRdb, only in-frame clones are kept and a portion is missing. The DNA was the basis for D and trimming; V, J and clone size are from that table. This sample carries approximately 170,000 clones, 70% to 90% of them seen once, and the ten largest clones take around 9.9%.

The sequencing sample was made of peripheral blood. This clonotype was sampled from a human donor in a cohort sampled during active COVID-19. This chain uses TRBV5-1 with TRBJ1-3; 10 nucleotides match TRBD1. CDR3 nucleotide sequence: TGCGCCAGCAGCGCTCCGGGACAGGGGAACACCATATATTTT. Translation gives CASSAPGQGNTIYF.